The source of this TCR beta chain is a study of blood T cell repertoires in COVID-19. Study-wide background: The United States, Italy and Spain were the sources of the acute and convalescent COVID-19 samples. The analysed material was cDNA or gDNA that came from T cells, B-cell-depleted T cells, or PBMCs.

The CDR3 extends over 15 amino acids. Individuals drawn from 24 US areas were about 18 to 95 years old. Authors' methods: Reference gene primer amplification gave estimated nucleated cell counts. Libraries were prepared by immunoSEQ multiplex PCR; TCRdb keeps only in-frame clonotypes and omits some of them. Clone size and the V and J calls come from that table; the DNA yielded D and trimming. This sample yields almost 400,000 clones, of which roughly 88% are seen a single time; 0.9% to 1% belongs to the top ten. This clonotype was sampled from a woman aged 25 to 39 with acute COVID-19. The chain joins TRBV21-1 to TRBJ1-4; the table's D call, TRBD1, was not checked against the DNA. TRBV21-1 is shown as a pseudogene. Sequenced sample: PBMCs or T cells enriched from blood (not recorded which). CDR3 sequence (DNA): TGTGCCAGCAGCACCCGGGACAGTCTAAATGAAAAACTGTTTTTT. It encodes CASSTRDSLNEKLFF.